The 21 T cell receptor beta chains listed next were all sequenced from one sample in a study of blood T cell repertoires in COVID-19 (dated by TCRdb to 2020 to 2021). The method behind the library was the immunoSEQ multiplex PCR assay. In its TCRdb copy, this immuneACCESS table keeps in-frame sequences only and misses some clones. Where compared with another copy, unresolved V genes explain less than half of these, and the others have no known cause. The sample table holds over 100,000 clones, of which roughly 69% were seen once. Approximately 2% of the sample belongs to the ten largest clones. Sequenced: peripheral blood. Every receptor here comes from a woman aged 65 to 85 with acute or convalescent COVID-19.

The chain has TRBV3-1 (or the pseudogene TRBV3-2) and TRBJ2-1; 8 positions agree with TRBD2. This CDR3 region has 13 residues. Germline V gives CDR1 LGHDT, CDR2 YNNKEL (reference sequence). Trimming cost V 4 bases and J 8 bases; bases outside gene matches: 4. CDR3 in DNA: TGTGCCAGCAGCCGGCCGACTAGCGATGAGCAGTTCTTC. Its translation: CASSRPTSDEQFF.

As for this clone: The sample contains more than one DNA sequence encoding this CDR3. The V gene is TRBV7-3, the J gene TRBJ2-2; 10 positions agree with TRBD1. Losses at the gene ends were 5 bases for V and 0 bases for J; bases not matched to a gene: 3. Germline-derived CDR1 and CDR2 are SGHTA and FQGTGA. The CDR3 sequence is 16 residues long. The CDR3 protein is CASSPGQGANTGELFF. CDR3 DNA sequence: TGTGCCAGCAGCCCCGGACAGGGGGCGAACACCGGGGAGCTGTTTTTT. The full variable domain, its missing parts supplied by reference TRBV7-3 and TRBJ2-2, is GAGVSQTPSNKVTEKGKYVELRCDPISGHTALYWYRQSLGQGPEFLIYFQGTGAADDSGLPNDRFFAVRPEGSVSTLKIQRTERGDSAVYLCASSPGQGANTGELFFGEGSRLTVL.

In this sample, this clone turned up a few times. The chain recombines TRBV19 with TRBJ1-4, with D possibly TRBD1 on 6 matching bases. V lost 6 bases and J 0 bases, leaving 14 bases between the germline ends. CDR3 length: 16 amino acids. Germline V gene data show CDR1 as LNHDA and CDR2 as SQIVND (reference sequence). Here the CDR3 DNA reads TGTGCCAGTAGGGACTTACCAGGGGCAACTAATGAAAAACTGTTTTTT. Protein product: CASRDLPGATNEKLFF.

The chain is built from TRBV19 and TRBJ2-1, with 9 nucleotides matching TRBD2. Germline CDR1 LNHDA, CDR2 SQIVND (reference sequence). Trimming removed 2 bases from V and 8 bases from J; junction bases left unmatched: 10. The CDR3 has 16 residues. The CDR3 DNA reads TGTGCCAGTAGTATAAAGGCGGGAGGGCCCAACGATGAGCAGTTCTTC. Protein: CASSIKAGGPNDEQFF. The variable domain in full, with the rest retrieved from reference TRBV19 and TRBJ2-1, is DGGITQSPKYLFRKEGQNVTLSCEQNLNHDAMYWYRQDPGQGLRLIYYSQIVNDFQKGDIAEGYSVSREKKESFPLTVTSAQKNPTAFYLCASSIKAGGPNDEQFFGPGTRLTVL.

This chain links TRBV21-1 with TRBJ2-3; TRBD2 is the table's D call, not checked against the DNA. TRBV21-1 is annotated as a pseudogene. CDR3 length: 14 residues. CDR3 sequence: CATTLGSGTDTQYF. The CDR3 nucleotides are TGTGCCACCACCCTTGGGAGCGGCACAGATACGCAGTATTTT.

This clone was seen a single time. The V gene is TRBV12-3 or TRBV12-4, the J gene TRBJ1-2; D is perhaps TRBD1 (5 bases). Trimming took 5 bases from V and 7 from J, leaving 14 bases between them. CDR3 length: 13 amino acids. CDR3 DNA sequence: TGTGCCAGCAGTCCGGGGACTCCGGGTGGCTACACCTTC. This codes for CASSPGTPGGYTF.

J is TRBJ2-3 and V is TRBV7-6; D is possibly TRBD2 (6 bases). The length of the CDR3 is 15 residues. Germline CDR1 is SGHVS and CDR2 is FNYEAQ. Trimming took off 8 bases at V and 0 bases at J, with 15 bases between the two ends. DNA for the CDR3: TGTGCCAGCTTCTCGGCGGGAACGAGCACAGATACGCAGTATTTT. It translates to CASFSAGTSTDTQYF.

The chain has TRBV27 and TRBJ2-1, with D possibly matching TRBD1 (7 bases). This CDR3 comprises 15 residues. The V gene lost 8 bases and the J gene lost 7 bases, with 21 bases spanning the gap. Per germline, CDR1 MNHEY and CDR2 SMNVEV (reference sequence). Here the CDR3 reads CASGSGVGGMNEQFF. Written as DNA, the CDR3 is TGTGCCAGCGGGTCGGGGGTAGGGGGCATGAATGAGCAGTTCTTC.

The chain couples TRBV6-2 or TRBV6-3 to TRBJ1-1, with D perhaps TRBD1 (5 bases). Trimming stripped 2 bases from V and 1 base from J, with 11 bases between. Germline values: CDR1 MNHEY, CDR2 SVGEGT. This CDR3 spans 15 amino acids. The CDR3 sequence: CASSYPGLPNTEAFF. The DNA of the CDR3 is TGTGCCAGCAGTTACCCGGGACTACCGAACACTGAAGCTTTCTTT.

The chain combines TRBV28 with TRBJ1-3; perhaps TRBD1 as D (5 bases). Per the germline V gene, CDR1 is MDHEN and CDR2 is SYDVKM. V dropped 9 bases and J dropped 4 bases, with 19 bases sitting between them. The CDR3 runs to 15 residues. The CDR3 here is CASRMGGDLGNTIYF. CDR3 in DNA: TGTGCCAGTAGAATGGGGGGGGACCTCGGAAACACCATATATTTT.

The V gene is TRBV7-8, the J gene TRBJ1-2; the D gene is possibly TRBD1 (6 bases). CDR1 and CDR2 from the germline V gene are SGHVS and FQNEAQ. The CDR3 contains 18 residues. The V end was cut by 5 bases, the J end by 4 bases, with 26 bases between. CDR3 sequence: CASSPLGAGTLLLYGYTF. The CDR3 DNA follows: TGTGCCAGCAGCCCCCTGGGGGCAGGGACCCTTCTCCTCTATGGCTACACCTTC. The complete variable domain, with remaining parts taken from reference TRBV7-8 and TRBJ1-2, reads GAGVSQSPRYKVAKRGQDVALRCDPISGHVSLFWYQQALGQGPEFLTYFQNEAQLDKSGLPSDRFFAERPEGSVSTLKIQRTQQEDSAVYLCASSPLGAGTLLLYGYTFGSGTRLTVV.

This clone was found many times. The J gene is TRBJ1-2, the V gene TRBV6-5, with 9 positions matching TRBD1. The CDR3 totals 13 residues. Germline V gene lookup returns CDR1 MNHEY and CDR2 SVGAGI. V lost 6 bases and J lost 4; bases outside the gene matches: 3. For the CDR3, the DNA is TGTGCCAGCAGGGACAGGGGTCCCTATGGCTACACCTTC. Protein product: CASRDRGPYGYTF.

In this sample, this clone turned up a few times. The DNA of the CDR3 is TGTGCCACCAGTGACCCCGGCGGGCCAACTAATGAAAAACTGTTTTTT. This sequence encodes CATSDPGGPTNEKLFF. The V gene is TRBV24-1, the J gene TRBJ1-4; D uncertain. This CDR3 spans 16 amino acids. Trimming removed 4 bases at V and 0 bases at J, with 11 bases between. Germline V lookup: CDR1 KGHDR, CDR2 SFDVKD.

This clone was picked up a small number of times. In DNA, the CDR3 is TGTGCCAGCAGTTTAGGCAGGGCCTATGGCTACACCTTC. Translated: CASSLGRAYGYTF. The chain links TRBV28 to TRBJ1-2; tentatively, D is TRBD1 (5 bases). In germline, CDR1 is MDHEN, CDR2 SYDVKM. The CDR3 is 13 amino acids. V lost 2 bases and J lost 4, with 8 bases in between.

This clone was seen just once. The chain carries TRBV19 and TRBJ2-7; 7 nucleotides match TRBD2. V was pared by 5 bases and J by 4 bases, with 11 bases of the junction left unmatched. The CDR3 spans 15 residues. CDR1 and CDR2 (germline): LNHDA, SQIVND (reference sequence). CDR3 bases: TGTGCCAGTAGTGATGGGGCGGGAGTCCGGTACGAGCAGTACTTC. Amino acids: CASSDGAGVRYEQYF.

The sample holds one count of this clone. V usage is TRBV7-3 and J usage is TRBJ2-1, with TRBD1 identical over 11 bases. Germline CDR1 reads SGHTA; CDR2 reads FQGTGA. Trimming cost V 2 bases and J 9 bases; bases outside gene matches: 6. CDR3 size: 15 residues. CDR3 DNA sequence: TGTGCCAGCAGCTTACGGGGACAGGGGGGAATTGAGCAGTTCTTC. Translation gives CASSLRGQGGIEQFF.

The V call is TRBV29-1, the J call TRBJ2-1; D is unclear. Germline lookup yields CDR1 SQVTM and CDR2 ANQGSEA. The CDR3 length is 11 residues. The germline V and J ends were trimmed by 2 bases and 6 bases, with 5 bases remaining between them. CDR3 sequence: CSVEISNEQFF. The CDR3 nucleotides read TGCAGCGTTGAAATCAGCAATGAGCAGTTCTTC.

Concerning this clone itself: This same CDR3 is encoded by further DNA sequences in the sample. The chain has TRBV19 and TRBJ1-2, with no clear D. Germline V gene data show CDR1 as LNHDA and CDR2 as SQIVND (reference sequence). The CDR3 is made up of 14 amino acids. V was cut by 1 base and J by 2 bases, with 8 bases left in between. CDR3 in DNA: TGTGCCAGTAGTATAGCCGGGTCGAACTATGGCTACACCTTC. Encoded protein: CASSIAGSNYGYTF. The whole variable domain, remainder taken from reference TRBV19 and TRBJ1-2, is DGGITQSPKYLFRKEGQNVTLSCEQNLNHDAMYWYRQDPGQGLRLIYYSQIVNDFQKGDIAEGYSVSREKKESFPLTVTSAQKNPTAFYLCASSIAGSNYGYTFGSGTRLTVV.

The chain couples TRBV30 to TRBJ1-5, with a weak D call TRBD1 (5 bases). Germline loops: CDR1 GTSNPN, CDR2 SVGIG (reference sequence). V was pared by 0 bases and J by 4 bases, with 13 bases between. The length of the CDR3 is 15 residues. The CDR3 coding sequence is TGTGCCTGGAGTGTAGTAGGGGTCCTTAATCAGCCCCAGCATTTT. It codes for CAWSVVGVLNQPQHF.

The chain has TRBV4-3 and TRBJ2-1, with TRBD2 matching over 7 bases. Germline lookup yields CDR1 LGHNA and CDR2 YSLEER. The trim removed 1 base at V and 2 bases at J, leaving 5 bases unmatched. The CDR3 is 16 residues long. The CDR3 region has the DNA TGCGCCAGCAGCCAAGCTCCTAGCGGAACCTACAATGAGCAGTTCTTC. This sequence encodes CASSQAPSGTYNEQFF.

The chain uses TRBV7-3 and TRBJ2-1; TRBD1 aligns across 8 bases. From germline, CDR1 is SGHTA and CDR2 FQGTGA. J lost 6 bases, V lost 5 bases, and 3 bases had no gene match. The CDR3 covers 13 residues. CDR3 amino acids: CASSPTGGNEQFF. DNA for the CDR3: TGTGCCAGCAGCCCAACAGGGGGCAATGAGCAGTTCTTC.